This T cell receptor (beta chain) was found in a study of CD8+CD57+ T cells in acquired aplastic anemia listed by TCRdb under 2018. Background for the entire study: DNA extracted from sorted CD4+ and CD8+ cells had a mean of roughly 3.3 ug, with a range of roughly 0.17 to 30 ug. Study-level results and caveats: No significant difference in CD8+ Simpson's diversity was found between patients and healthy controls (P=0.060). Fewer than 30 CD8+ CDR3 sequences were found in both patients and controls but appeared to be highly expressed in patients and within the immunodominant clones of the patients.

TCR repertoires of sorted CD4+ and CD8+ blood T cells from severe aplastic anemia patients and healthy subjects were deep-sequenced in the study. Ficoll-Paque density gradient centrifugation was used to isolate peripheral blood mononuclear cells. Before DNA extraction, CD4+ and CD8+ T cells were sorted by FACS or by magnetic beads. With regard to this clonotype: There is no known antigen for this receptor. Base quality data are lacking; no much larger clone is found one base away.

Profiling of TCR beta VDJ combinations and CDR3 sequences used genomic DNA as the template. An Illumina HiSeq 2000 was the platform used for TCR repertoire sequencing. On the study's bioinformatics: Repertoires were assessed using TRBV/TRBJ rearrangement plots, CDR3 size and DJ length profiles, and Simpson's diversity index. Whichever DNA sequence was most abundant in the deep sequencing data was defined as the immunodominant clone. CDR3 amino acid sequences were checked for sharing across subjects and were also compared against the VDJdb database and published repertoires. TCRdb reran the public reads through fastp at Q25 and MiXCR, keeping productive beta chains. Every CDR3 protein is listed once, alongside the most common genes and DNA of its rows. TCRdb, not the original authors, processed these V and J calls. The sample table contains 150,000 to 200,000 distinct CDR3 sequences; only one count was recorded for under 70% of them. 46% of the sample belongs to the ten largest clones.

The V end gives up 2 bases and the J end 5 bases, leaving 9 bases in the junction not matched to a gene. From a lookup of the germline V gene, CDR1 and CDR2 are SGDLS and YYNGEE. From the cysteine through the phenylalanine, the CDR3 covers 15 amino acids. Here the CDR3 DNA is all that survives: 45 bases in frame from base 1. This receptor was identified in a human donor with severe aplastic anemia or a healthy control (not recorded which). Sequenced input: sorted CD4+, CD8+, or CD8+CD57+ T cells (not recorded which) from PBMCs. The chain is assembled from TRBV9 and TRBJ1-1, with TRBD1 identical over 7 junction bases. The sequenced DNA is TGTGCCAGCAGCGTCGTTCAGGGGGGGGAGACTGAAGCTTTCTTT. The resulting protein is CASSVVQGGETEAFF.